Listed here are 19 T cell receptor beta chains from one sample, sequenced in a study of T-cell memory formation after mild COVID-19. Via MiXCR, TCRdb re-called the 5' RACE reads, giving one row per CDR3 protein. The sample has around 340,000 distinct CDR3 sequences; approximately 14% are singletons. The sequencing sample was made of PBMCs or a T cell subset sorted from them (not recorded which). These receptors all stem from a man between 18 and 35 years old who had mild COVID-19 (a few samples of this study predate the infection). Cell type and time point are not known.

In its sample, this clonotype was seen a few times. This chain uses TRBV5-1 with TRBJ2-1, with TRBD1 as a possible D gene (6 bases). V lost 7 bases, J lost 1 base, and 15 bases lay in between. Germline values: CDR1 SGHRS, CDR2 YFSETQ. The CDR3 is 15 residues long. For the CDR3, the DNA is TGCGCCAGCTTTTTACGGCAGGGGTCCTACAATGAGCAGTTCTTC. Translating it yields CASFLRQGSYNEQFF.

This clonotype was recorded a few times. The chain has TRBV12-3 or TRBV12-4 and TRBJ1-4; possible D gene TRBD1, 5 bases. The CDR3 runs to 15 residues. V dropped 0 bases and J dropped 10 bases, with 15 bases sitting between them. The CDR3 DNA sequence: TGTGCCAGCAGTTTAGCGGGGGTGGAGGTTGGAAAACTGTTTTTT. It codes for CASSLAGVEVGKLFF.

This clonotype has a handful of counts. The V and J genes are TRBV5-1 and TRBJ1-2, with D tentatively TRBD1 (6 bases). The CDR3 is 14 amino acids. The ends were cut back, 4 bases at V and 6 bases at J, with 16 bases in the middle. The germline CDR1 and CDR2 sequences are SGHRS and YFSETQ. This chain's CDR3 is CASSPGTGLHGYTF. In DNA, the CDR3 is TGCGCCAGCAGCCCAGGAACAGGGCTCCATGGCTACACCTTC. The full variable domain, its missing parts supplied by reference TRBV5-1 and TRBJ1-2, is KAGVTQTPRYLIKTRGQQVTLSCSPISGHRSVSWYQQTPGQGLQFLFEYFSETQRNKGNFPGRFSGRQFSNSRSEMNVSTLELGDSALYLCASSPGTGLHGYTFGSGTRLTVV.

A few counts support this clonotype. J is TRBJ1-4 and V is TRBV6-5, with TRBD1 identical over 7 bases. Germline V gene lookup returns CDR1 MNHEY and CDR2 SVGAGI. The CDR3 is made up of 18 amino acids. J lost 10 bases, V lost 0 bases, and 17 bases had no gene match. This CDR3 reads CASSYSGRTGGFWGKLFF. In DNA form, the CDR3 reads TGTGCCAGCAGTTACTCGGGCCGGACAGGAGGGTTTTGGGGAAAACTGTTTTTT.

This clonotype showed up just a few times. The chain carries TRBV6-6 and TRBJ2-5; 7 nucleotides agree with TRBD2. The V and J ends lost 6 bases and 2 bases, in that order; junction bases with no gene match: 3. The germline CDR1 and CDR2 sequences are MNHNY and SVGAGI (reference sequence). CDR3 length: 13 amino acids. CDR3: CASRAGSQETQYF. DNA for the CDR3: TGTGCCAGCAGAGCGGGGTCGCAAGAGACCCAGTACTTC.

The chain combines TRBV7-8 with TRBJ2-7; D perhaps matches TRBD2 (6 bases). The V gene lost 1 base and the J gene lost 6 bases, with 19 bases spanning the gap. In germline, CDR1 is SGHVS, CDR2 FQNEAQ. The CDR3 is made up of 16 amino acids. The CDR3 loop reads CASSLDGAREAGEQYV. CDR3 in DNA: TGTGCCAGCAGCTTAGACGGGGCCAGGGAGGCTGGCGAGCAGTACGTC.

This rearrangement joins TRBV4-2 to TRBJ1-2, with D possibly matching TRBD1 (5 bases). Germline CDR1 LGHNA, CDR2 YNFKEQ. The CDR3 has 14 amino acids. V shed 4 bases and J shed 8 bases, with 17 bases lying between them. The chain's CDR3 is CASSPVTDIGGYTF. The CDR3 DNA is TGTGCCAGCAGCCCCGTGACGGACATAGGGGGCTACACCTTC.

This clonotype came up a few times. The chain links TRBV6-6 to TRBJ1-5; TRBD1 matches 7 bases. CDR1 and CDR2 from the germline V gene are MNHNY and SVGAGI (reference sequence). Losses at the gene ends were 7 bases for V and 4 bases for J; bases not matched to a gene: 10. This CDR3 is 15 amino acids long. The CDR3 loop is CASKEGARWNQPQHF. Written as DNA, the CDR3 is TGTGCCAGCAAGGAGGGGGCGCGGTGGAATCAGCCCCAGCATTTT.

This clonotype was counted between two and nine times. V gene TRBV20-1 combines with J gene TRBJ2-5, with D maybe TRBD2 (6 bases). CDR3 length: 14 residues. Between the trimmed V and J ends, which lost 3 bases and 3 bases, there was a span of 14 bases. Germline lookup yields CDR1 DFQATT and CDR2 SNEGSKA (reference sequence). As DNA, the CDR3 is TGCAGTGCTAGCGATAGCGGCAAAAAAGAGACCCAGTACTTC. Translating gives CSASDSGKKETQYF.

There are a few counts of this clonotype. The J gene is TRBJ1-3, the V gene TRBV12-3 or TRBV12-4; 7 bases align to TRBD1. This CDR3 has 12 residues. Trimming cost V 6 bases and J 14 bases; bases outside gene matches: 10. CDR3 nucleotide sequence: TGTGCCAGCAGCACCCCCCGGGACAGAGTATATTTT. Translation gives CASSTPRDRVYF.

The chain is built from TRBV12-3 or TRBV12-4 and TRBJ2-1, with TRBD2 identical over 9 bases. This CDR3 spans 15 amino acids. The junction had 2 bases not matched to a gene; V was cut back by 3 bases and J by 2 bases. CDR3: CASSFGGGAYNEQFF. CDR3 coding DNA: TGTGCCAGCAGTTTCGGCGGGGGGGCCTACAATGAGCAGTTCTTC.

The V call is TRBV28, the J call TRBJ2-3, with TRBD1 matching over 10 bases. The CDR3 totals 16 residues. V lost 4 bases to trimming and J lost 1 base; unmatched junction nucleotides: 5. Germline V gene sequence: CDR1 MDHEN, CDR2 SYDVKM. CDR3 amino acids: CASSYVGTGGTDTQYF. In nucleotides, the CDR3 is TGTGCCAGCAGTTACGTTGGGACAGGGGGCACAGATACGCAGTATTTT. The whole variable domain, remainder taken from reference TRBV28 and TRBJ2-3, is DVKVTQSSRYLVKRTGEKVFLECVQDMDHENMFWYRQDPGLGLRLIYFSYDVKMKEKGDIPEGYSVSREKKERFSLILESASTNQTSMYLCASSYVGTGGTDTQYFGPGTRLTVL.

This clonotype was seen more than once but under ten times. The J gene is TRBJ1-4, the V gene TRBV5-1, with D unresolved. The germline V gene has CDR1 SGHRS and CDR2 YFSETQ. The V gene lost 3 bases and the J gene lost 0 bases, with 12 bases spanning the gap. This CDR3 spans 16 amino acids. This chain's CDR3 is CASSSVGVATNEKLFF. CDR3 nucleotides: TGCGCCAGCAGCTCGGTGGGTGTGGCAACTAATGAAAAACTGTTTTTT.

This chain joins TRBV7-9 and TRBJ1-1, with D unresolved. The CDR3 covers 12 residues. Germline-derived CDR1 and CDR2 are SEHNR and FQNEAQ (reference sequence). Trimming removed 3 bases at V and 8 bases at J, with 10 bases between. In nucleotides, the CDR3 is TGTGCCAGCAGCTTCGGACTGGGAGAAGCTTTCTTT. Its protein is CASSFGLGEAFF.

The CDR3 DNA reads TGTGCCATCAGCCAGGAGGGGCCCTACGAGCAGTACGTC. Translation: CAISQEGPYEQYV. The rearrangement joins TRBV10-3 to TRBJ2-7, with D possibly matching TRBD2 (6 bases). The V and J ends lost 6 bases and 2 bases respectively, with 11 bases between them. The CDR3 extends over 13 amino acids. Germline V lookup: CDR1 ENHRY, CDR2 SYGVKD.

The V gene is TRBV5-1, the J gene TRBJ2-7, with 7 bases that match TRBD1. CDR1 and CDR2 from the germline V gene are SGHRS and YFSETQ. Unmatched junction bases numbered 11, after V lost 1 base and J lost 4 bases. This CDR3 spans 16 amino acids. The CDR3 here is CASSLPFRGMSYEQYV. The DNA of the CDR3 is TGCGCCAGCAGCTTGCCGTTCAGGGGGATGAGTTACGAGCAGTACGTC.

This clonotype appeared many times. The J gene is TRBJ2-5, the V gene TRBV5-1, with 8 nucleotides matching TRBD1. The ends lost 4 bases at V and 4 bases at J; junction bases unmatched: 6. The germline V gene encodes CDR1 SGHRS and CDR2 YFSETQ. The CDR3 totals 14 residues. DNA for the CDR3: TGCGCCAGCAGCGGGGGACAGGTCATAGAGACCCAGTACTTC. Translating it yields CASSGGQVIETQYF.

This clonotype was seen repeatedly, ten times or more. The V gene is TRBV12-3 or TRBV12-4, the J gene TRBJ2-7; D not resolved. CDR3 length equals 13 residues. The V gene lost 3 bases and the J gene lost 6 bases, with 12 bases spanning the gap. The CDR3 DNA follows: TGTGCCAGCAGTTTTGAGAGGTGGGGCGAGCAGTACTTC. Protein sequence: CASSFERWGEQYF.

In this sample, this clonotype turned up a few times. J is TRBJ1-3 and V is TRBV6-5; D not certain. Germline values: CDR1 MNHEY, CDR2 SVGAGI. With 2 bases removed from V and 2 bases from J, the gap between germline ends came to 13 bases. This CDR3 is 16 amino acids long. The CDR3 loop is CASSYGLGGTGNTIYF. The DNA for the CDR3 is TGTGCCAGCAGTTACGGTTTGGGAGGAACTGGAAACACCATATATTTT.